The 5 T cell receptor beta chains below were found in one sample sequenced in a study of early T cells in non-severe SARS-CoV-2 infection. TCRdb fed the 5' RACE reads into MiXCR, producing one record per CDR3 protein. The sample has under 100,000 distinct CDR3 sequences, approximately 11% seen once; the top ten hold around 4.7%. Sequencing input: whole blood. These receptor sequences come from an adult who was a healthcare worker with PCR-confirmed SARS-CoV-2 infection or an uninfected control (not recorded which).

This clonotype was counted many times. The chain combines TRBV6-5 with TRBJ2-7; D might be TRBD1 (6 bases). CDR1 MNHEY and CDR2 SVGAGI come from the germline V gene. The CDR3 is 14 residues long. Trimming cost V 2 bases and J 4 bases, with 12 bases left between them. CDR3 coding DNA: TGTGCCAGCAGTTACCGGGACACCCCATACGAGCAGTACTTC. Its protein product is CASSYRDTPYEQYF.

The sample holds many counts of this clonotype. The chain links TRBV7-2 to TRBJ1-2, with no clear D. Germline-derived CDR1 and CDR2 are SGHTA and FQGNSA. The CDR3 contains 15 residues. V lost 7 bases and J 0 bases, leaving 15 bases between the germline ends. CDR3 protein: CASTGREITNYGYTF. The CDR3 nucleotides are TGTGCCAGCACGGGGAGGGAGATCACTAACTATGGCTACACCTTC.

V usage is TRBV6-5 and J usage is TRBJ1-1; D possibly corresponds to TRBD1 (6 bases). V was shortened by 2 bases and J by 10 bases, with 17 bases between the two germline ends. CDR3 length equals 14 residues. Germline V gene sequence: CDR1 MNHEY, CDR2 SVGAGI. The CDR3 DNA reads TGTGCCAGCAGTTACGCCGACAGGTCGGGAGCAGCTTTCTTT. It is translated as CASSYADRSGAAFF.

This clonotype appeared a few times. J is TRBJ1-2 and V is TRBV7-2; D perhaps matches TRBD1 (6 bases). Deletions cut 2 bases from V and 8 bases from J, with 24 bases between. This CDR3 has 17 residues. Germline assignment: CDR1 SGHTA and CDR2 FQGNSA. CDR3 DNA sequence: TGTGCCAGCAGCTTAATCCCCTTGATCTCAGGGGCCGAAGGCTACACCTTC. It yields the protein CASSLIPLISGAEGYTF. The full variable domain, completed using reference TRBV7-2 and TRBJ1-2, is GAGVSQSPSNKVTEKGKDVELRCDPISGHTALYWYRQSLGQGLEFLIYFQGNSAPDKSGLPSDRFSAERTGGSVSTLTIQRTQQEDSAVYLCASSLIPLISGAEGYTFGSGTRLTVV.

This clonotype was seen a few times. V and J are TRBV5-1 and TRBJ2-3, with TRBD1 matching over 7 bases. The CDR3 is 15 residues long. Looked up from germline, CDR1 is SGHRS and CDR2 is YFSETQ. J lost 2 bases, V lost 4 bases, and 7 bases had no gene match. The CDR3 reads CASSPTGQSTDTQYF. DNA of the CDR3: TGCGCCAGCAGCCCTACGGGACAGTCCACAGATACGCAGTATTTT.